This TCR beta chain was identified during a study of T cell repertoires in cytomegalovirus infection. Across the whole study: Matching HLA type, along with CMV infection, was indicated by public TCR beta signatures. General study results and limits: Individuals carrying CMV plus the relevant HLA were identified by cumulative frequency of public TCR beta families. In two of eight donors, the top clonotype was HLA-C-restricted CMV-specific.

One entry per CDR3 protein, called by TCRdb with MiXCR from the reads. The sample holds hundreds of thousands of distinct CDR3 sequences, approximately 32% seen once. As to this clonotype: Its antigen is as yet unknown.

Germline CDR1 reads MRHNA; CDR2 reads SNTAGT. This CDR3 is 14 amino acids long. Trimming took 2 bases from V and 5 from J, leaving 10 bases between them. The sequenced sample was PBMCs. This sequence originates from a human donor in good health (CMV status not recorded). Some clones in this sample may be carry-over from other donors' samples. The rearrangement links TRBV6-4 to TRBJ2-1, with D unclear. The CDR3 DNA sequence: TGTGCCAGCAGTGACCGCCCCTTTAACAATGAGCAGTTCTTC. This encodes CASSDRPFNNEQFF.